This TCR beta chain comes out of a study of blood T cells in healthy people across ages. The wider study: The template switching approach captured approximately one barcoded beta molecule for every two T cells.

Using a J-beta primer mix together with a sample-barcoded 5' primer, a second PCR was run for 7 to 11 cycles. MiXCR, applied by TCRdb to the 5' RACE reads, yields one record per CDR3 protein. The sample comprises over 1.5 million distinct CDR3 sequences, roughly 49% of which are singletons, and about 2.1% rests with the top ten. The CDR3 totals 15 residues. Germline CDR1 reads SGHRS; CDR2 reads YFSETQ. Trimming left V 2 bases short and J 5 bases short, with 14 bases between. In this sample, this clonotype turned up a few times. For every donor, a draw yielded approximately 9.8 milliliters of peripheral blood.

The chain combines TRBV5-1 with TRBJ2-1; D tentatively reads TRBD1 or TRBD2 (5 bases each). This TCR was sampled from a woman aged 35 to 49 in good health. The sequenced material came from blood. The CDR3 is CASSFEGEGNNEQFF. Written as DNA, the CDR3 is TGCGCCAGCAGCTTTGAAGGAGAGGGGAACAATGAGCAGTTCTTC.